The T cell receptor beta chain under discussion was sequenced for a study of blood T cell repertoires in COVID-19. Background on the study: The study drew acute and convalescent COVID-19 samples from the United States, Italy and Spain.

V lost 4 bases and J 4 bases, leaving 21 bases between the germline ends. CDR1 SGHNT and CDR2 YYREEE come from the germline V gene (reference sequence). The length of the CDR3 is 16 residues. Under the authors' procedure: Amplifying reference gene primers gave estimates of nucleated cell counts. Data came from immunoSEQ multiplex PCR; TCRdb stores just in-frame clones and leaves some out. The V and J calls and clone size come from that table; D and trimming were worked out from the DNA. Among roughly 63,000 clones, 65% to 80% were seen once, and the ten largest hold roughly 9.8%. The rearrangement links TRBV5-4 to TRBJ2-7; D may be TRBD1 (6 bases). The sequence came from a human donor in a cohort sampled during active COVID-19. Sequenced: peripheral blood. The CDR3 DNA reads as TGTGCCAGCAGCCTAAGGGGGTGGCCCAACAGATACGAGCAGTACTTC. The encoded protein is CASSLRGWPNRYEQYF. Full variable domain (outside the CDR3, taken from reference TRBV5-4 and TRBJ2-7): ETGVTQSPTHLIKTRGQQVTLRCSSQSGHNTVSWYQQALGQGPQFIFQYYREEENGRGNFPPRFSGLQFPNYSSELNVNALELDDSALYLCASSLRGWPNRYEQYFGPGTRLTVT.